Below are 16 T cell receptor beta chains sequenced from a single sample in a study of cytotoxic CD8 clonotypes in ibrutinib-treated CLL. TCRdb's table, derived via immunoSEQ multiplex PCR, lists solely in-frame clones and lacks some. Of nearly 300,000 clones listed, roughly four fifths are singletons. The specimen was PBMCs, collected at disease progression, from a patient treated with ibrutinib. These receptor sequences come from a human donor with chronic lymphocytic leukemia.

The chain is built from TRBV7-2 and TRBJ1-2; no clear D. V was cut by 5 bases and J by 6 bases, with 10 bases left in between. CDR1 is SGHTA and CDR2 is FQGNSA in the germline V gene. The CDR3 extends over 12 amino acids. CDR3 in amino acids: CASSPRSHGYTF. CDR3 nucleotides: TGTGCCAGCAGCCCCCGGAGCCATGGCTACACCTTC.

As DNA, the CDR3 is TGTGCCTCCCCTCGTGCCTACGAGCAGTACTTC. It encodes CASPRAYEQYF. This sequence joins TRBV10-3 and TRBJ2-7; D is ambiguous. The V end lost 11 bases, the J end lost 2 bases, and 10 bases lay between the germline ends. Germline V gene sequence: CDR1 ENHRY, CDR2 SYGVKD. This CDR3 has 11 residues.

J is TRBJ1-3 and V is TRBV4-1, with D perhaps TRBD1 (5 bases). Trimming shortened V by 5 bases and J by 0 bases, and 11 bases separated the two germline ends. The CDR3 is 15 residues long. Germline-derived CDR1 and CDR2 are MGHRA and YSYEKL. DNA for the CDR3: TGCGCCAGCAGCGGTGGGACCGACTCTGGAAACACCATATATTTT. Its protein is CASSGGTDSGNTIYF.

The chain employs TRBV4-1 and TRBJ2-6; D remains unclear. Germline-derived CDR1 and CDR2 are MGHRA and YSYEKL. The CDR3 is 17 amino acids. V lost 0 bases and J 0 bases, leaving 9 bases between the germline ends. As DNA, the CDR3 is TGCGCCAGCAGCCAAGAACCCCCAGCCTCTGGGGCCAACGTCCTGACTTTC. Amino acid sequence: CASSQEPPASGANVLTF.

The rearrangement uses TRBV21-1 and TRBJ2-7; TRBD2 is taken as the D call from the table, unchecked against the DNA. TRBV21-1 is a listed pseudogene. The length of the CDR3 is 17 residues. In nucleotides, the CDR3 is TGTGCCAGCAGCAAAGTAGGACTAGCCGGGACGACTACGGAGCAGTACTTC. It yields the protein CASSKVGLAGTTTEQYF.

V and J are TRBV19 and TRBJ1-2, with D possibly being TRBD1 (5 bases). In germline, CDR1 is LNHDA, CDR2 SQIVND (reference sequence). Trimming took 3 bases from V and 0 from J, leaving 11 bases between them. The CDR3 is 15 residues long. The CDR3 DNA sequence: TGTGCCAGTAGTATGGAGGGACTAGCTAACTATGGCTACACCTTC. This translates into CASSMEGLANYGYTF.

V and J are TRBV4-2 and TRBJ2-5; D remains ambiguous. Germline V CDR1 and CDR2: LGHNA, YNFKEQ. With 0 bases removed from V and 2 bases from J, the gap between germline ends came to 4 bases. The CDR3 length is 13 residues. The CDR3 sequence is CASSQDRQETQYF. The CDR3 coding sequence is TGTGCCAGCAGCCAAGATAGGCAAGAGACCCAGTACTTC.

The chain carries TRBV18 and TRBJ2-5; TRBD1 matches at 9 bases. The junction had 12 bases not matched to a gene; V was cut back by 3 bases and J by 7 bases. The CDR3 has 16 amino acids. Germline loops: CDR1 KGHSH, CDR2 LQKENI. DNA for the CDR3: TGTGCCAGCTCACCCAGAAACAGGGGGCGCGGTGGGACCCAGTACTTC. It translates to CASSPRNRGRGGTQYF.

The rearrangement links TRBV6-5 to TRBJ1-6; 7 nucleotides agree with TRBD1. The trim removed 2 bases at V and 9 bases at J, leaving 7 bases unmatched. CDR1 and CDR2 (germline): MNHEY, SVGAGI. The CDR3 spans 15 residues. CDR3 protein: CASSYLTGIGSPLHF. CDR3 sequence (DNA): TGTGCCAGCAGTTACCTGACAGGGATTGGTTCACCCCTCCACTTT.

V usage is TRBV15 and J usage is TRBJ2-1; 7 bases are shared with TRBD2. V shed 4 bases, J shed 8 bases, and the junction held 11 bases outside the gene matches. This CDR3 is 15 amino acids long. The germline CDR1 and CDR2 sequences are LNHNV and YYDKDF (reference sequence). Here the CDR3 reads CATSKRRERGDEQFF. In DNA, the CDR3 is TGTGCCACCAGCAAACGGCGGGAGAGAGGAGATGAGCAGTTCTTC. Full variable domain (remainder filled in from reference TRBV15 and TRBJ2-1): DAMVIQNPRYQVTQFGKPVTLSCSQTLNHNVMYWYQQKSSQAPKLLFHYYDKDFNNEADTPDNFQSRRPNTSFCFLDIRSPGLGDTAMYLCATSKRRERGDEQFFGPGTRLTVL.

This chain joins TRBV18 and TRBJ2-7; 12 bases are shared with TRBD2. Per the germline V gene, CDR1 is KGHSH and CDR2 is LQKENI. V dropped 0 bases and J dropped 2; count of bases not matched to a gene: 11. The CDR3 spans 19 residues. The CDR3, as DNA: TGTGCCAGCTCACCACCGTGGAGACTAGCGGGAGATTCGCCCTACGAGCAGTACTTC. This codes for CASSPPWRLAGDSPYEQYF.

The V call is TRBV18, the J call TRBJ2-2; the match to TRBD2 covers 11 bases. Trimming took 8 bases from V and 6 from J; bases not matched to a gene: 14. The CDR3 has 17 amino acids. Germline V gene lookup returns CDR1 KGHSH and CDR2 LQKENI. CDR3 region: CASTSGRPVLRSGELFF. CDR3 in DNA: TGTGCCAGCACTAGCGGGAGACCCGTCCTAAGATCCGGGGAGCTGTTTTTT.

This chain connects TRBV18 to TRBJ2-7, with 7 bases that match TRBD1. CDR1 KGHSH and CDR2 LQKENI come from the germline V gene. Unmatched junction bases numbered 4, after V lost 6 bases and J lost 2 bases. The CDR3 extends over 13 amino acids. The CDR3 DNA reads TGTGCCAGCTCGGGGACAGCGACCTACGAGCAGTACTTC. The encoded protein is CASSGTATYEQYF.

There are a few counts of this clone. This chain joins TRBV6-5 and TRBJ1-2; no firm D call. Trimming took 5 bases from V and 7 from J, leaving 17 bases between them. Germline V CDR1 and CDR2: MNHEY, SVGAGI. The CDR3 is 14 residues long. The CDR3 DNA sequence: TGTGCCAGCAGTCCGCGGGGAAGTACGGGTGGCTACACCTTC. It specifies CASSPRGSTGGYTF.

The chain is built from TRBV30 and TRBJ2-6; maybe TRBD1 (5 bases). Germline values: CDR1 GTSNPN, CDR2 SVGIG (reference sequence). This CDR3 is built from 16 residues. V was cut by 0 bases and J by 0 bases, with 9 bases left in between. CDR3 sequence: CAWSVRVASGANVLTF. As DNA, the CDR3 is TGTGCCTGGAGTGTCAGGGTGGCCTCTGGGGCCAACGTCCTGACTTTC.

This rearrangement joins TRBV7-3 to TRBJ2-5; 13 bases line up with TRBD2. Germline CDR1 is SGHTA and CDR2 is FQGTGA. The CDR3 contains 14 residues. The trim removed 5 bases at V and 9 bases at J, leaving 6 bases unmatched. DNA for the CDR3: TGTGCCAGCAGCCCAACTAGCGGGGGGGCCCCCCAGTACTTC. It encodes CASSPTSGGAPQYF.